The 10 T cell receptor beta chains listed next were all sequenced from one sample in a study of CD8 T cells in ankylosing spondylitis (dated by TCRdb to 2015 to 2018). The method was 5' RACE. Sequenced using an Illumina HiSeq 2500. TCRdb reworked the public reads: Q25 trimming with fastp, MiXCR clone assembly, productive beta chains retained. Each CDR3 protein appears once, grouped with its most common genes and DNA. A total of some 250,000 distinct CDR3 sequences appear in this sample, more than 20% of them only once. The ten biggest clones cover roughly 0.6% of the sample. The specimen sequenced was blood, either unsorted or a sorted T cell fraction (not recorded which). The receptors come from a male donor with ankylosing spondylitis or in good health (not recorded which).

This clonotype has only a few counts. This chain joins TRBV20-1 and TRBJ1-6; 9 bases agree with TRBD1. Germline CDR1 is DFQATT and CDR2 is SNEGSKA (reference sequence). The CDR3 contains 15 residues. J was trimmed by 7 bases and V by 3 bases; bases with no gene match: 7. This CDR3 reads CSARGRDRVNSPLHF. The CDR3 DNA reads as TGCAGTGCTAGGGGCCGGGACAGGGTCAATTCACCCCTCCACTTT.

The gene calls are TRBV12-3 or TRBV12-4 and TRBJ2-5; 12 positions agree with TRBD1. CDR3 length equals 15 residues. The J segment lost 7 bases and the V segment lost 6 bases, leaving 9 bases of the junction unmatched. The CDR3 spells CASSQGQGALGTQYF. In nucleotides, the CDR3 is TGTGCCAGCAGCCAGGGACAGGGGGCGTTGGGGACCCAGTACTTC.

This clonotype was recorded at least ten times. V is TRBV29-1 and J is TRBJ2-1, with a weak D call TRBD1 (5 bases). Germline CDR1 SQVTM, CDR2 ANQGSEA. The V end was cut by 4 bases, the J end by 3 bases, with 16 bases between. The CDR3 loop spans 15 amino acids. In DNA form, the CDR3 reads TGCAGCGTTGGGACAACTCATGATTTCTACAATGAGCAGTTCTTC. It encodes CSVGTTHDFYNEQFF.

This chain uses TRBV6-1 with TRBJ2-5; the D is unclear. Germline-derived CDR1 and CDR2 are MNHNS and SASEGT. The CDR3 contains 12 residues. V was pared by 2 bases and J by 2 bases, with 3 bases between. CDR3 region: CASSEQQETQYF. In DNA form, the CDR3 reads TGTGCCAGCAGTGAACAGCAAGAGACCCAGTACTTC.

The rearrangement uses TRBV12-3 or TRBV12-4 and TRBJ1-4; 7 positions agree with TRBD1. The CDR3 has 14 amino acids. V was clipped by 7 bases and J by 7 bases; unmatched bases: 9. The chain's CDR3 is CASKDREWSEKLFF. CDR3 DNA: TGTGCCAGCAAAGACAGGGAGTGGAGTGAAAAACTGTTTTTT.

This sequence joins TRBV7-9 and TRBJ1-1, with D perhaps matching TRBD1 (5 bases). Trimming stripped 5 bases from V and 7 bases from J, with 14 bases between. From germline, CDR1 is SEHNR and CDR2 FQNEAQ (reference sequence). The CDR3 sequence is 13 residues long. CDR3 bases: TGTGCCAGCAGCCTCTGGCGGGGCGATGAAGCTTTCTTT. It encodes CASSLWRGDEAFF.

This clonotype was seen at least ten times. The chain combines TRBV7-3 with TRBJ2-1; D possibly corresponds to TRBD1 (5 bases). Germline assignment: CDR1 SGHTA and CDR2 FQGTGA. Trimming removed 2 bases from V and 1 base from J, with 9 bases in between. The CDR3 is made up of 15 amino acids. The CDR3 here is CASSLQGASYNEQFF. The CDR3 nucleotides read TGTGCCAGCAGCTTACAAGGGGCGTCCTACAATGAGCAGTTCTTC.

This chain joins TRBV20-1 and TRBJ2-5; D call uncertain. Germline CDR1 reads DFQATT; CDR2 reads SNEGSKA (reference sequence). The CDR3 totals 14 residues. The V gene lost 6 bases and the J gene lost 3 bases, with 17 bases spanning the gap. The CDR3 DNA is TGCAGTGCGGAATACAACGGAAAGAAAGAGACCCAGTACTTC. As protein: CSAEYNGKKETQYF.

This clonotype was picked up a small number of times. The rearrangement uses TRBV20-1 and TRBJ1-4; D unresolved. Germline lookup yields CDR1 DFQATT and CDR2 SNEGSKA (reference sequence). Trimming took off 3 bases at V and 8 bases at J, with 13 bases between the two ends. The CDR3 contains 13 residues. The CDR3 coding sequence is TGCAGTGCTAGTAATACCGCAGAAGAAAAACTGTTTTTT. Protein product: CSASNTAEEKLFF.

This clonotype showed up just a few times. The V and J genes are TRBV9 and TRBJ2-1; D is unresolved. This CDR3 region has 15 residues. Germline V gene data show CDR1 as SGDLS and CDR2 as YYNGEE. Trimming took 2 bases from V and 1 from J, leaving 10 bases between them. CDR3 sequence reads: CASSVSSISYNEQFF. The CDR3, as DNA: TGTGCCAGCAGCGTCTCGAGCATATCCTACAATGAGCAGTTCTTC.